What follows describes a single TCR beta chain. Its antigen remains unidentified. No quality values exist for individual bases; no much larger clone is one base distant. Each collaborating institution followed its own protocols to collect whole blood in K2EDTA tubes. For TCRbeta analysis, collaborators shipped samples in one of three forms: frozen whole blood, isolated PBMCs, or DNA extracted from either of those sample types. The data stem from a study of blood T cell repertoires in COVID-19 (dated by TCRdb to 2019 to 2021). Describing the broader study: The collaborator samples originated in the United States, Italy and Spain and spanned the acute and convalescent phases of COVID-19. The material from the prospective study consisted of cDNA or gDNA derived from T cells, B-cell-depleted T cells, or PBMCs. The dataset comprised deeply sampled blood TCRbeta repertoires from subjects exposed to, actively infected with, or recovered from COVID-19. The repertoires were released in a freely available public database intended as a resource for research on the immune response to SARS-CoV-2. Samples were obtained from the ongoing ImmuneRACE study (first 160 participants) and from some 1,300 subjects provided by 6 global collaborators. Nearly every sample came with metadata listing a de-identified subject ID, COVID-19 status, age in years and sex. Where available, HLA class I and class II types were obtained from metadata supplied by the sample provider rather than from assay-based typing.

TCRbeta CDR3 regions were amplified from genomic DNA by means of the immunoSEQ Assay, a bias-controlled multiplex PCR. Processing in the source paper ran as follows. The number of nucleated cells in each sample was estimated from the amplification of reference gene primers within the assay. Sequence reads were collapsed and filtered to measure the absolute abundance of every unique TCRbeta CDR3 rearrangement. Productive Simpson clonality was computed per sample as the square root of Simpson's diversity index over productive rearrangements. The clones in this table, taken by TCRdb from immuneACCESS, are in-frame only. Not every clone is retained; where verified, under half of the shortfall comes from an unresolved V gene, and the cause of the rest is unknown. That table gives V, J and clone size, and the DNA gave D and trimming. The table for this sample lists 240,000 or so clones; around four fifths of them were counted only once. Together, the top ten hold around 1.9% of the sample.

The CDR3, from cysteine to phenylalanine, totals 18 residues. Here the CDR3 DNA is all that survives: 54 bases in frame from base 1. CDR1 and CDR2, looked up from the germline V gene (reference sequence), are MNHEY and SMNVEV. Clipping removes 0 bases from V and 3 bases from J, with 11 as the unmatched junction base count. The paper as a whole reports these results and caveats: Clinical and demographic metadata were provided uncurated, with the amount varying by source and participant.

Rearrangement joined TRBV27 to TRBJ2-3; TRBD2 lines up with 8 middle nucleotides. The sample comprised peripheral blood. The sequence derives from a woman of 80 years or more with acute or convalescent COVID-19. The nucleotide sequence is TGTGCCAGCAGTTTATCTTCAAGGGCGGGAGGAGGAACAGATACGCAGTATTTT. Its protein is CASSLSSRAGGGTDTQYF.